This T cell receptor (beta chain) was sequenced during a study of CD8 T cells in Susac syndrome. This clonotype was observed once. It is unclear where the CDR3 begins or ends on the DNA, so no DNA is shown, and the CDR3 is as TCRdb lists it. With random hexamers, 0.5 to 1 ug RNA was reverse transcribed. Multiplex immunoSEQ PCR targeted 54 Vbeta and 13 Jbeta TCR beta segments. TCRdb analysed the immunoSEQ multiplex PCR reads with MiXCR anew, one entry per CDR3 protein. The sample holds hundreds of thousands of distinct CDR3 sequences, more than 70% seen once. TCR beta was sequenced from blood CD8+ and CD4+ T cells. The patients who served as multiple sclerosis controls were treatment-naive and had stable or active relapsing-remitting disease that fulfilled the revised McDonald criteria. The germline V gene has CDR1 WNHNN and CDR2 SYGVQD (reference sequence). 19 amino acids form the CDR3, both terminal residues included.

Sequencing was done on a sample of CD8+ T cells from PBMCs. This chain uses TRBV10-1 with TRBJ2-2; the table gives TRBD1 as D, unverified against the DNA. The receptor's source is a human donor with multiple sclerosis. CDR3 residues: CASREHRQPAKSSPGSCFF.